This entry lists 18 T cell receptor beta chains sequenced from one sample in a study of blood T cell repertoires in COVID-19. Only in-frame clones appear in the TCRdb table, and some are missing; sequencing was by immunoSEQ multiplex PCR. The table records 70,000 or so clones, around 80% of them present only once. The sample taken for sequencing was peripheral blood. Receptor source: a human donor in a cohort sampled during active COVID-19.

The chain has TRBV5-1 and TRBJ2-3, with 8 bases matching TRBD2. CDR3 length equals 16 residues. Germline CDR1 SGHRS, CDR2 YFSETQ. V dropped 4 bases and J dropped 1; count of bases not matched to a gene: 8. The DNA of the CDR3 is TGCGCCAGCAGCCATCAAGCGGGAGTGGGCACAGATACGCAGTATTTT. It codes for CASSHQAGVGTDTQYF.

V usage is TRBV30 and J usage is TRBJ1-1; a possible D gene is TRBD1 (5 bases). Germline V gene lookup returns CDR1 GTSNPN and CDR2 SVGIG (reference sequence). The CDR3 is made up of 13 amino acids. Trimming took off 6 bases at V and 4 bases at J, with 15 bases between the two ends. CDR3 sequence: CACHHPGGTEAFF. CDR3 coding DNA: TGTGCCTGCCACCACCCCGGGGGCACTGAAGCTTTCTTT.

This rearrangement joins TRBV5-1 to TRBJ2-3; 9 bases align to TRBD2. After removal of 1 base from V and 3 bases from J, the junction contained 12 bases not matched to a gene. This CDR3 spans 18 amino acids. Germline CDR1 is SGHRS and CDR2 is YFSETQ. Written as DNA, the CDR3 is TGCGCCAGCAGCTTGCGTTGGATGGCGGGAGGGCGAACAGATACGCAGTATTTT. Its translation is CASSLRWMAGGRTDTQYF.

The chain carries TRBV2 and TRBJ1-2; D might be TRBD1 (5 bases). Between the trimmed V and J ends, which lost 8 bases and 8 bases, there was a span of 9 bases. Germline lookup yields CDR1 SNHLY and CDR2 FYNNEI. The CDR3 length is 10 residues. CDR3 sequence reads: CASGGGGYTF. As DNA, the CDR3 is TGTGCCAGCGGGGGGGGAGGCTACACCTTC.

This chain joins TRBV9 and TRBJ2-1; TRBD2 matches at 14 bases. With V trimmed by 4 bases and J by 2 bases, 5 bases remained unmatched. This CDR3 contains 17 residues. Germline values: CDR1 SGDLS, CDR2 YYNGEE. The CDR3 DNA is TGTGCCAGCAGCAGGGGACTAGCGGGAGACGCCTACAATGAGCAGTTCTTC. Translation gives CASSRGLAGDAYNEQFF.

V and J are TRBV5-4 and TRBJ2-2; TRBD1 matches 10 bases. With 9 bases clipped from V and 3 bases from J, the junction kept 11 bases outside the gene matches. CDR3 length: 16 residues. CDR1 is SGHNT and CDR2 is YYREEE in the germline V gene (reference sequence). CDR3 sequence: CATQRRTGGYTGELFF. The CDR3 DNA follows: TGTGCCACCCAGCGTCGGACAGGGGGTTACACCGGGGAGCTGTTTTTT.

The rearrangement uses TRBV7-9 and TRBJ2-7; weak D call: TRBD2 (7 bases). Trimming left V 6 bases short and J 5 bases short, with 20 bases between. CDR3 size: 15 residues. Germline V gene lookup returns CDR1 SEHNR and CDR2 FQNEAQ (reference sequence). The DNA for the CDR3 is TGTGCCAGCAGAATGGGGGGGCAGGTTACCCACGAGCAGTACTTC. It is translated as CASRMGGQVTHEQYF.

This clone showed up just a few times. The gene calls are TRBV13 and TRBJ1-6, with 9 nucleotides matching TRBD1. Germline V gene lookup returns CDR1 PRHDT and CDR2 FYEKMQ (reference sequence). J gave up 7 bases and V 5 bases, and 9 bases lay outside the gene matches. This CDR3 is built from 16 residues. The CDR3 DNA reads as TGTGCCAGCAGCCTGGGACAGGGCCGGGGGAATTCACCCCTCCACTTT. Translated, it gives CASSLGQGRGNSPLHF.

J is TRBJ2-7 and V is TRBV7-2; tentatively, D is TRBD1 (6 bases). The CDR3 is 13 amino acids. Germline lookup yields CDR1 SGHTA and CDR2 FQGNSA. The germline V and J ends were trimmed by 3 bases and 12 bases, with 18 bases remaining between them. DNA for the CDR3: TGTGCCAGCAGCTTGAACAGGGATAGCATCGCGTACTTC. This codes for CASSLNRDSIAYF.

The chain joins TRBV3-1 (or the pseudogene TRBV3-2) to TRBJ2-7; the match to TRBD1 covers 9 bases. CDR1 and CDR2 (germline): LGHDT, YNNKEL (reference sequence). With 8 bases clipped from V and 2 bases from J, the junction kept 7 bases outside the gene matches. The CDR3 is 14 amino acids. This CDR3 is CASPAGQGTYEQYF. The CDR3 DNA follows: TGTGCCAGCCCGGCCGGACAGGGGACCTACGAGCAGTACTTC.

J is TRBJ1-1 and V is TRBV27; possibly TRBD1 for D (6 bases). CDR3 length: 15 residues. Germline V gene lookup returns CDR1 MNHEY and CDR2 SMNVEV (reference sequence). V was trimmed by 5 bases and J by 0 bases, leaving 13 bases between them. The CDR3 DNA reads TGTGCCAGCAGTGGAGACAGGATCATGAACACTGAAGCTTTCTTT. This sequence encodes CASSGDRIMNTEAFF.

V and J are TRBV9 and TRBJ2-1, with no clear D. Trimming left V 4 bases short and J 7 bases short, with 12 bases between. Germline lookup yields CDR1 SGDLS and CDR2 YYNGEE. The CDR3 is 13 amino acids. CDR3 sequence (DNA): TGTGCCAGCAGCCCCAGGCTAAAAAATGAGCAGTTCTTC. Its translation is CASSPRLKNEQFF.

This clone has just a few counts. The chain joins TRBV28 to TRBJ2-7; TRBD2 matches at 8 bases. Germline lookup yields CDR1 MDHEN and CDR2 SYDVKM. Germline trimming cut 2 bases from V and 5 bases from J; bases unmatched to any gene: 8. The length of the CDR3 is 15 residues. The CDR3 coding sequence is TGTGCCAGCAGTTTACCGGGAAGCGGGAGCCACGAGCAGTACTTC. Translating gives CASSLPGSGSHEQYF.

The rearrangement uses TRBV5-1 and TRBJ2-7; 14 bases match TRBD2. The V gene end was trimmed by 4 bases and the J gene end by 4 bases; junction bases not matched to a gene: 7. CDR1 is SGHRS, CDR2 YFSETQ, per germline. The CDR3 totals 16 residues. CDR3 coding DNA: TGCGCCAGCAGCCCGGGACTAGCGGGAGCGTGGTACGAGCAGTACTTC. It yields the protein CASSPGLAGAWYEQYF.

The V and J genes are TRBV27 and TRBJ2-4; the D gene is possibly TRBD1 (5 bases). The CDR3 spans 16 residues. Trimming shortened V by 7 bases and J by 0 bases, and 16 bases separated the two germline ends. CDR1 is MNHEY, CDR2 SMNVEV, per germline (reference sequence). CDR3 nucleotide sequence: TGTGCCAGCACCTATCGACAGCTTTTAGCCAAAAACATTCAGTACTTC. Translating gives CASTYRQLLAKNIQYF.

J is TRBJ1-1 and V is TRBV6-1, with D perhaps TRBD1 (5 bases). This CDR3 spans 13 amino acids. Between the trimmed V and J ends, which lost 0 bases and 5 bases, there was a span of 7 bases. From germline, CDR1 is MNHNS and CDR2 SASEGT. DNA of the CDR3: TGTGCCAGCAGTGAAGCGCGGGGGACTGAAGCTTTCTTT. This codes for CASSEARGTEAFF.

This sequence joins TRBV5-5 and TRBJ1-3, with no clear D. This CDR3 spans 16 amino acids. Trimming removed 0 bases from V and 1 base from J, with 11 bases in between. The germline gives CDR1 SGHKS, CDR2 YYEKEE (reference sequence). CDR3: CASSLGGRDSGNTIYF. CDR3 in DNA: TGTGCCAGCAGCTTGGGTGGGAGAGATTCTGGAAACACCATATATTTT.

This clone was detected only once. The rearrangement links TRBV30 to TRBJ1-2; the match to TRBD1 covers 10 bases. J lost 3 bases, V lost 1 base, and 5 bases had no gene match. The CDR3 extends over 15 amino acids. Germline-derived CDR1 and CDR2 are GTSNPN and SVGIG (reference sequence). The CDR3 nucleotides read TGTGCCTGGAGTGGACAGGGGGCAGTTGACTATGGCTACACCTTC. Encoded protein: CAWSGQGAVDYGYTF.